This T cell receptor beta chain was sequenced during a study of cytomegalovirus exposure and HLA in healthy donors. General study findings and limits: Excluded: some indistinguishable V segments such as TRBV6-2 and TRBV6-3. Versus the roughly 670-donor mean, an Asian-associated ancestry cluster reportedly showed fewer N-insertions in a later analysis. Immune exposure was documented only through CMV serostatus.

V was pared by 8 bases and J by 0 bases, with 4 bases of the junction left unmatched. Germline V gene data show CDR1 as LNHDA and CDR2 as SQIVND (reference sequence). The CDR3 runs 14 residues. Use of 60 Vbeta and 13 Jbeta primers characterized the PCR. The repertoire was sequenced with immunoSEQ multiplex PCR; TCRdb's copy has only in-frame clones and lacks some. The sample has 95,000 to 150,000 clones; over 65% are singletons. For this clone: Its antigen is unidentified.

Sampled while nominally healthy, donors likely had unrecorded immune exposures. The sample comprised PBMCs. This TCR was sampled from a woman between 35 and 50 years old in good health and CMV-seropositive. The chain links TRBV19 to TRBJ1-5; 7 bases are a match to TRBD1. The CDR3 protein is CASDGTASNQPQHF. In nucleotides, the CDR3 is TGTGCCAGTGACGGGACAGCTAGCAATCAGCCCCAGCATTTT. The entire variable domain, with the rest obtained from reference TRBV19 and TRBJ1-5, is as follows: DGGITQSPKYLFRKEGQNVTLSCEQNLNHDAMYWYRQDPGQGLRLIYYSQIVNDFQKGDIAEGYSVSREKKESFPLTVTSAQKNPTAFYLCASDGTASNQPQHFGDGTRLSIL.